This T cell receptor beta chain was captured by sequencing in a study of read filtering for tumor transcriptome and immune sequencing. The wider study: Revised staging placed eight or nine patients in R-ISS I, about 16 in II, more than five in III. Per sample, TCR-region reads ranged about 4 to 11 million by IR-seq, about 75 to 1,300 by RNA-seq.

Molecular barcoded adaptors covering alpha/delta and beta/gamma chains were used on 400 ng RNA. TCRdb ran MiXCR on the reads and lists one entry per CDR3 protein. The profile covers around 65,000 distinct CDR3 sequences, with around 20% appearing a single time and approximately 10% taken by the ten largest. The CDR3 runs to 19 residues. Trimming removed 7 bases from V and 0 bases from J; junction bases left unmatched: 13. This clonotype occurred many times. Its cognate antigen is unknown. Study-wide results and limits: Even smaller IR-seq throughput identified most shared clonotypes.

The sample was a population of CD138-negative cells sorted from bone marrow. This chain joins TRBV23-1 and TRBJ1-5; TRBD1 agrees at 12 bases. TRBV23-1 belongs to the ORF category, with a function that is uncertain. This TCR was sampled from a donor aged 40 or older with multiple myeloma. CDR3 DNA sequence: TGCGCCAGCAAGTCGGGACAGGGGGCGAGAGGGGTTAGCAATCAGCCCCAGCATTTT. Its translation: CASKSGQGARGVSNQPQHF.